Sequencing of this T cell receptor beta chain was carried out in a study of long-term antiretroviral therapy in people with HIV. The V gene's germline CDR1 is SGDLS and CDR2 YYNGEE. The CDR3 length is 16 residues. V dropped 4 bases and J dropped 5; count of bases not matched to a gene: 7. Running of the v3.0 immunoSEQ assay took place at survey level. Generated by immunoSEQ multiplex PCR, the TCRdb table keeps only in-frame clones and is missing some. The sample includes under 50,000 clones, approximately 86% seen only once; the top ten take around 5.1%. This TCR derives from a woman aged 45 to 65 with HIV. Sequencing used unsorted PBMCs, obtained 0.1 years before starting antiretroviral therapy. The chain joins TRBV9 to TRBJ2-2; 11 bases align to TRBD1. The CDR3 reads CASSSGTGGWTGELFF. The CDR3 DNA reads TGTGCCAGCAGCAGCGGGACAGGGGGATGGACCGGGGAGCTGTTTTTT.